This is a list of T cell receptor beta chains from one sample in a study of shared clonotypes between healthy human individuals. The method was immunoSEQ multiplex PCR; TCRdb's version includes in-frame clones alone and lacks a portion of them. The sample yields millions of clones, under 95% seen once. Sequencing input: naive CD8+ T cells from PBMCs. All receptors come from a man between 18 and 29 years old in good health. Some clones in this sample may be carry-over from other donors' samples. Each CDR3 is given without its conserved first and last residue.

j_gene | v_gene | CDR3aa
TRBJ2-7 | TRBV7-8 | ASSSSGWQY
TRBJ2-5 | TRBV15 | ATSSGEETQY
TRBJ2-3 | TRBV15 | ATSREQGGSPDTQY
TRBJ2-2 | TRBV9 | ASSVEAGTPFNGELF
TRBJ2-1 | TRBV27 | ASKSGVGYNEQF
TRBJ2-2 | TRBV29-1 | SVEDGANRGTGELF
TRBJ2-7 | TRBV6-5 | ASSYSAGGEQY
TRBJ1-6 | TRBV7-3 | ASGPTGNSPLH
TRBJ1-2 | TRBV9 | ASSAYRGYGYT
TRBJ1-2 | TRBV7-2 | ASSSRLVGGPGVYT
TRBJ1-1 | TRBV19 | ASSIPRGAF
TRBJ2-7 | TRBV10-1 | ASSDGGSGYEQY
TRBJ2-7 | TRBV10-3 | ATGPSPLEQY
TRBJ2-2 | TRBV11-2 | ASSLVSAGTAGELF